The 9 T cell receptor beta chains in this list originate from one sample, sequenced in a study of blood T cell repertoires in COVID-19. Here immunoSEQ multiplex PCR was the method, and the copy in TCRdb shows in-frame clones only, minus some. The repertoire holds about 190,000 clones, with roughly 80% as singletons. Specimen: peripheral blood. These receptor sequences come from a woman in her forties or fifties with acute or convalescent COVID-19.

The chain has TRBV28 and TRBJ2-7; D uncertain. Trimming left V 3 bases short and J 5 bases short, with 14 bases between. CDR3 length equals 14 residues. Germline V gene sequence: CDR1 MDHEN, CDR2 SYDVKM. The CDR3 DNA is TGTGCCAGCAGTTTTAGTAGAGGAATGGACGAGCAGTACTTC. Protein sequence: CASSFSRGMDEQYF.

The rearrangement joins TRBV7-8 to TRBJ2-7; 7 positions agree with TRBD1. Germline assignment: CDR1 SGHVS and CDR2 FQNEAQ. V shed 2 bases, J shed 5 bases, and the junction held 3 bases outside the gene matches. The CDR3 has 13 residues. The CDR3 spells CASSLPDRDEQYF. Here the CDR3 DNA reads TGTGCCAGCAGCTTACCAGACAGGGACGAGCAGTACTTC.

The chain joins TRBV5-1 to TRBJ1-1, with 8 positions matching TRBD1. Germline V gives CDR1 SGHRS, CDR2 YFSETQ. The CDR3 is 15 residues long. J was trimmed by 0 bases and V by 3 bases; bases with no gene match: 4. This chain's CDR3 is CASSSGQAMNTEAFF. As DNA, the CDR3 is TGCGCCAGCAGCTCGGGACAGGCGATGAACACTGAAGCTTTCTTT.

This clone showed up just a few times. The chain is built from TRBV28 and TRBJ1-2, with a weak D call TRBD1 (5 bases). Trimming removed 3 bases from V and 4 bases from J, with 12 bases in between. CDR1 is MDHEN, CDR2 SYDVKM, per germline. The CDR3 sequence is 14 residues long. The DNA for the CDR3 is TGTGCCAGCAGTTTGGATGACAGAGCCTATGGCTACACCTTC. This translates into CASSLDDRAYGYTF.

The CDR3 nucleotides read TGCGCCAGCAGCTCTGGACAGGGGTTCACTGAAGCTTTCTTT. It specifies CASSSGQGFTEAFF. The chain couples TRBV5-1 to TRBJ1-1; TRBD1 aligns across 9 bases. Germline CDR1 SGHRS, CDR2 YFSETQ. V lost 3 bases and J lost 4; bases outside the gene matches: 4. This CDR3 has 14 residues.

This chain links TRBV18 with TRBJ2-2; 7 nucleotides match TRBD2. Germline V CDR1 and CDR2: KGHSH, LQKENI. J lost 0 bases, V lost 4 bases, and 5 bases had no gene match. This CDR3 spans 16 amino acids. In DNA, the CDR3 is TGTGCCAGCTCACTGCCGGCGGGAGCGAACACCGGGGAGCTGTTTTTT. This sequence encodes CASSLPAGANTGELFF.

The V call is TRBV30, the J call TRBJ2-1; 9 bases are shared with TRBD2. J gave up 3 bases and V 3 bases, and 0 bases lay outside the gene matches. The germline gives CDR1 GTSNPN, CDR2 SVGIG (reference sequence). This CDR3 has 13 amino acids. CDR3 in amino acids: CAWRRGGYNEQFF. The CDR3 DNA sequence: TGTGCCTGGAGGCGGGGGGGCTACAATGAGCAGTTCTTC. Full variable domain (missing parts from reference TRBV30 and TRBJ2-1): SQTIHQWPATLVQPVGSPLSLECTVEGTSNPNLYWYRQAAGRGLQLLFYSVGIGQISSEVPQNLSASRPQDRQFILSSKKLLLSDSGFYLCAWRRGGYNEQFFGPGTRLTVL.

The V gene is TRBV11-2, the J gene TRBJ2-7; 7 bases agree with TRBD1. The germline CDR1 and CDR2 sequences are SGHAT and FQNNGV. With 1 base clipped from V and 2 bases from J, the junction kept 5 bases outside the gene matches. There are 15 residues in the CDR3. The DNA for the CDR3 is TGTGCCAGCAGCTTAGCAGGGACAGAAGCCTACGAGCAGTACTTC. This encodes CASSLAGTEAYEQYF.

This clone has a single count. The rearrangement uses TRBV28 and TRBJ1-2; unclear D gene. Trimming shortened V by 6 bases and J by 2 bases, and 16 bases separated the two germline ends. Per germline, CDR1 MDHEN and CDR2 SYDVKM. This CDR3 has 15 amino acids. The CDR3 nucleotides read TGTGCCAGCAGCAGCGGAGGCGCCCCAAACTATGGCTACACCTTC. Its protein is CASSSGGAPNYGYTF.